The present entry profiles one T cell receptor beta chain with its context. Its antigen is not yet known. No much larger clone exists at a distance of one base, and base qualities are not known. These data are taken from a study of blood T cell dynamics during melanoma immunotherapy (dated by TCRdb to 2018 to 2020). In terms of the full investigation: Patients had metastatic melanoma and received first-line pembrolizumab or nivolumab plus ipilimumab as standard of care in the United Kingdom. Peripheral T cell receptor repertoires of metastatic melanoma patients were profiled before and after one cycle of checkpoint inhibitor therapy to find early correlates of response. The training cohort consisted of consecutive patients, while an additional independent group of patients from the same centre was pooled to form an external validation set. The paper's findings and limits, for the study overall: The relatively small sample size was acknowledged as a potential limitation on generalization of the results. Patients who later achieved disease control showed a bifurcated PBMC repertoire reorganization at W3, with increased clonality or increased diversity, unlike progressors. The study could not determine whether the T cell clones driving repertoire changes were melanoma-specific or reflected general immune activation.

V is pruned by 4 bases and J by 2 bases, leaving 3 bases of the junction without a gene match. Spanning cysteine to phenylalanine, the CDR3 consists of 14 amino acids. Just the 42-base CDR3 DNA is kept, in frame starting at base 1. CDR1 and CDR2 (SGHRS, YFSETQ) derive from the germline V gene. For every bulk PBMC sample, a fixed 350 ng of DNA was loaded. TCR beta CDR3 sequences were amplified from genomic DNA with the immunoSEQ TCRb Assay kit following manufacturer instructions. The KAPA Library Quantification Kit for Illumina platforms was used to quantify pooled libraries by qPCR. Sequencing of the pooled libraries was done on an Illumina NextSeq 500, with clustering at roughly 0.6-1.1 pM. Concerning the study's data processing: TCR data were analyzed using immunoSEQ ANALYZER and the R LymphoSeq package. A rearrangement efficiency score was calculated as productive divided by the sum of productive and non-productive CDR3 sequences. Clonality was measured with the Gini coefficient and diversity with the Renyi index at alpha=1, compared pairwise between timepoints within each patient. Clonal relatedness, based on an edit distance of 3, and repertoire similarity, based on the Bhattacharyya coefficient, were both computed in LymphoSeq. To classify response, a linear discriminant analysis based on week-3 changes in clonality and diversity was built using the R MASS and caret packages. The table was pulled from immuneACCESS by TCRdb, which kept in-frame rearrangements only. Such tables lose some clones; where checked, under half of the loss comes from unresolved V genes, and the rest has no known cause. Clone size and V and J calls were adopted from that table, with D and trimming inferred from the DNA. This sample has about 12,000 clones in its table, and approximately 90% of those were observed once. Of the sample, approximately 4.1% falls within the top ten clones.

This sample's time point label indicates: week 3, after first cycle of checkpoint inhibitor. Blood samples were collected before treatment (T0) and at week 3 (W3), after the first cycle of checkpoint blockade. Except for a couple of patients with rapid clinical progression, response was assessed 12 weeks after the first infusion by RECIST 1.1; disease control meant complete response, partial response or stable disease. Patients were not eligible if they had prior systemic cancer treatment, concomitant immunosuppressant therapy or synchronous other active malignancies. TCR beta was sequenced in both bulk PBMC and plasma cell-free DNA in order to track circulating cells as well as T cell turnover. Lymphoprep and SepMate tubes were used to isolate PBMC from blood, and red cell lysis was then performed. QIAamp DNA Blood Mini kits were used to extract DNA from both PBMC and sorted T cell subsets.

Sequenced here: blood, sampled from a patient treated with checkpoint blockade. The clonotype was recovered from a human donor with melanoma. The chain is encoded by TRBV5-1 joined to TRBJ1-1, and TRBD1 matches 9 of the central bases. The nucleotides are TGCGCCAGCAGCCGGGGACAGGGAAACACTGAAGCTTTCTTT. Translated, this is CASSRGQGNTEAFF.